These 10 T cell receptor beta chains share one sample of origin, sequenced in a study of T cell changes during pregnancy in multiple sclerosis. Only in-frame clones appear in the TCRdb table, and some are missing; sequencing was by immunoSEQ multiplex PCR. The sample includes 60,000 to 65,000 clones, 90% of them seen just once. The sequenced sample was peripheral blood, obtained in the second trimester of pregnancy. These receptors all come from a female donor in good health, enrolled as a control in a pregnancy study.

V and J are TRBV19 and TRBJ1-5; D might be TRBD1 (5 bases). The CDR3 contains 15 residues. Trimming shortened V by 2 bases and J by 5 bases, and 13 bases separated the two germline ends. The germline CDR1 and CDR2 sequences are LNHDA and SQIVND (reference sequence). CDR3 DNA: TGTGCCAGTAGTATAACAGGAGGCGGGGATCAGCCCCAGCATTTT. The encoded protein is CASSITGGGDQPQHF.

This chain links TRBV13 with TRBJ2-1; D unresolved. The CDR3 is made up of 16 amino acids. V shed 0 bases and J shed 0 bases, with 9 bases lying between them. The germline gives CDR1 PRHDT, CDR2 FYEKMQ (reference sequence). Here the CDR3 DNA reads TGTGCCAGCAGCTTAGGTTCCTACCACTCCTACAATGAGCAGTTCTTC. Protein sequence: CASSLGSYHSYNEQFF.

The V call is TRBV18, the J call TRBJ2-3, with D perhaps TRBD2 (5 bases). The length of the CDR3 is 15 residues. Germline CDR1 is KGHSH and CDR2 is LQKENI. V was cut by 0 bases and J by 7 bases, with 14 bases left in between. DNA for the CDR3: TGTGCCAGCTCACCACCTCAACTAGTCGTGTATACGCAGTATTTT. Translating gives CASSPPQLVVYTQYF.

The chain couples TRBV28 to TRBJ1-5; D is unclear. Germline V CDR1 and CDR2: MDHEN, SYDVKM. V was trimmed by 5 bases and J by 6 bases, leaving 11 bases between them. This CDR3 comprises 13 residues. As DNA, the CDR3 is TGTGCCAGCAGTGGAGACCGTTCTCAGCCCCAGCATTTT. Translating gives CASSGDRSQPQHF.

The rearrangement uses TRBV4-1 and TRBJ1-2; weak D call: TRBD1 (5 bases). V was trimmed by 0 bases and J by 5 bases, leaving 7 bases between them. The germline V gene has CDR1 MGHRA and CDR2 YSYEKL. This CDR3 spans 13 amino acids. This chain's CDR3 is CASSQETAYGYTF. The DNA of the CDR3 is TGCGCCAGCAGCCAAGAGACAGCTTATGGCTACACCTTC.

This chain joins TRBV15 and TRBJ1-2; D not certain. Trimming took 0 bases from V and 4 from J, leaving 12 bases between them. The CDR3 is made up of 15 amino acids. CDR1 is LNHNV and CDR2 is YYDKDF in the germline V gene (reference sequence). CDR3 sequence: CATSRDSGRTYGYTF. CDR3 DNA: TGTGCCACCAGCAGAGATAGCGGCCGGACCTATGGCTACACCTTC.

The genes are TRBV19 and TRBJ2-1; tentatively, D is TRBD1 (6 bases). Per germline, CDR1 LNHDA and CDR2 SQIVND (reference sequence). V lost 5 bases and J 8 bases, leaving 13 bases between the germline ends. The CDR3 totals 13 residues. The CDR3 coding sequence is TGTGCCAGTAGTCGGATTTCAGGGGATGAGCAGTTCTTC. This sequence encodes CASSRISGDEQFF.

The V and J genes are TRBV19 and TRBJ2-7, with D tentatively TRBD1 (5 bases). The CDR3 runs to 14 residues. CDR1 and CDR2 (germline): LNHDA, SQIVND (reference sequence). V lost 5 bases, J lost 4 bases, and 15 bases lay in between. The DNA of the CDR3 is TGTGCCAGTAGTGAGCAGGGTGAGGCTTACGAGCAGTACTTC. Encoded protein: CASSEQGEAYEQYF.

V usage is TRBV11-2 and J usage is TRBJ2-1, with a tentative D call TRBD2 (6 bases). Germline values: CDR1 SGHAT, CDR2 FQNNGV. The CDR3 is 14 amino acids. V was cut by 4 bases and J by 7 bases, with 14 bases left in between. The CDR3 region is CASSSIREWNEQFF. The CDR3 nucleotides are TGTGCCAGCAGCTCGATACGGGAGTGGAATGAGCAGTTCTTC.

A single count supports this clone. The V and J genes are TRBV27 and TRBJ2-5; perhaps TRBD2 as D (7 bases). The CDR3 sequence is 12 residues long. Per the germline V gene, CDR1 is MNHEY and CDR2 is SMNVEV (reference sequence). V gave up 1 base and J gave up 9 bases, with 9 bases separating them. This CDR3 is CASSLWGGPQYF. The CDR3, as DNA: TGTGCCAGCAGTTTATGGGGGGGGCCCCAGTACTTC.